This T cell receptor (beta chain) was obtained from a study of CD8 T cells in ankylosing spondylitis (dated by TCRdb to the late 2010s). About the full investigation: The study profiled T cell receptor beta repertoires in healthy donors and ankylosing spondylitis patients to find disease-linked TCR variants. The full study cohort comprised approximately 23 ankylosing spondylitis patients and over 95 healthy donors. Peripheral blood samples were taken, and synovial fluid was additionally collected from ankylosing spondylitis patients.

V and J lose 3 bases and 0 bases, and a span of 3 bases separates them. The germline V gene provides CDR1 SQVTM and CDR2 ANQGSEA. Taken from cysteine to phenylalanine, the CDR3 has 12 residues. This entry keeps only the CDR3 DNA: 36 bases, framed from base 1. The table lists this clonotype with a few counts. Its specific antigen is unknown. No base quality information exists; no much larger clone differs at one position. Overall results and qualifications from the work: The disease-linked clones showed a CD8+ phenotype and occurred at relatively low frequencies in peripheral blood. A TCR beta motif made up of seven or eight highly homologous amino acid variants appeared to be characteristic of blood from ankylosing spondylitis patients. The disease-linked clones were reported to be significantly enriched in matched synovial fluid samples from ankylosing spondylitis patients. Some of the motif variants had been reported before in the synovial fluid and blood of reactive arthritis patients, a finding that suggests common disease-initiation mechanisms.

Instrument on record: Illumina HiSeq 2500. Quantitative 5'-RACE with molecular barcodes was used to prepare TCR beta libraries. As for how the authors treated the data: A new computational method based on a probabilistic model of VDJ rearrangement was used to identify disease-linked TCR variants. The public reads were reanalyzed by TCRdb: fastp trimming at Q25, MiXCR alignment, in-frame beta chains only. Each CDR3 protein appears once, grouped with its most common genes and DNA. TCRdb's processing, not the authors' own work, is the source of the V and J calls. In this sample the table shows 200,000 or so distinct CDR3 sequences, roughly 20% of which occur a single time. The top ten clonotypes cover roughly 4.5% of the sample.

The chain couples TRBV29-1 to TRBJ2-1, with no D gene named confidently. The receptor was isolated from a male donor under 30 with ankylosing spondylitis or in good health (not recorded which). Donor details come from another sample of the same person, matched by shared clones. The sample comprised blood, either unsorted or a sorted T cell fraction (not recorded which). The base sequence is TGCAGCGTTGAGAACTCCTACAATGAGCAGTTCTTC. Its protein reads: CSVENSYNEQFF.